A selection of T cell receptor beta chains follows, all from one sample in a study of cytomegalovirus exposure and HLA in healthy donors. Generated by immunoSEQ multiplex PCR, the TCRdb table keeps only in-frame clones and is missing some. The sample contains 240,000 or so clones, roughly four fifths of which appear only once. The source material was PBMCs. The receptors here all came from a woman aged 55-70 years in good health and CMV-seropositive. Each CDR3 is given with its conserved first and last residue. The D gene is left open where the match is weak. The size of a clone is reported for some rows only, either as once, few or many, or as a class for expanded clones.

>TRBV5-1|TRBD1|TRBJ1-1|.
CASDSGGNTEAFF
TGCGCCAGCGACTCAGGGGGGAACACTGAAGCTTTCTTT
>TRBV5-1|.|TRBJ2-7|few
CASSLDPRSSDEQYF
TGCGCCAGCAGCTTGGATCCTAGATCGAGCGACGAGCAGTACTTC
>TRBV7-9|TRBD1|TRBJ1-1|.
CASSWDRAEAFF
TGTGCCAGCAGTTGGGACAGGGCTGAAGCTTTCTTT
>TRBV6-1|.|TRBJ1-2|once
CASSENLLGREGDYTF
TGTGCCAGCAGTGAAAATTTGCTCGGCAGGGAGGGGGACTACACCTTC
>TRBV5-1|.|TRBJ1-5|.
CASSTGHDQPQHF
TGCGCCAGCAGCACCGGACACGATCAGCCCCAGCATTTT
>TRBV29-1|.|TRBJ1-1|.
CSVLGSYTEAFF
TGCAGCGTCCTGGGCAGTTACACTGAAGCTTTCTTT
>TRBV4-2|TRBD2|TRBJ2-7|.
CASSQDGSGEPYEQYF
TGTGCCAGCAGCCAAGATGGTAGCGGGGAACCCTACGAGCAGTACTTC
>TRBV2|.|TRBJ1-4|.
CASWSLGLYNEKLFF
TGTGCCAGCTGGTCGCTCGGGTTGTATAATGAAAAACTGTTTTTT
>TRBV4-2|.|TRBJ2-3|.
CASSPLGASTDTQYF
TGTGCCAGCAGCCCTCTGGGGGCTAGCACAGATACGCAGTATTTT
>TRBV7-9|TRBD2|TRBJ2-7|.
CASPGELAVNSYEQYF
TGTGCCAGCCCCGGGGAACTAGCGGTAAACTCCTACGAGCAGTACTTC
>TRBV28|.|TRBJ1-1|.
CASRRVLGDTEAFF
TGTGCCAGCAGAAGGGTTTTAGGGGACACTGAAGCTTTCTTT
>TRBV5-6|.|TRBJ1-3|.
CASSLNTGNSGNTIYF
TGTGCCAGCAGCTTGAATACGGGAAACTCTGGAAACACCATATATTTT
>TRBV2|.|TRBJ2-1|.
CASRARGSYNEQFF
TGTGCCAGCAGAGCCCGGGGCTCCTACAATGAGCAGTTCTTC
>TRBV11-3|TRBD2|TRBJ2-3|.
CASSLAGGIDTQYF
TGTGCCAGCAGTCTAGCGGGAGGCATAGATACGCAGTATTTT